These 4 T cell receptor beta chains share one sample of origin, sequenced in a study of blood T cell repertoires in COVID-19. Assay: immunoSEQ multiplex PCR; the TCRdb copy retains only in-frame clones and omits some. The table records about 140,000 clones, around 82% of them present only once. Sequencing input: PBMCs or T cells enriched from blood (not recorded which). All receptors come from a woman aged 45 to 65 who had recovered from COVID-19.

V is TRBV27 and J is TRBJ2-3; perhaps TRBD2 as D (6 bases). V lost 3 bases to trimming and J lost 1 base, with 14 bases between them. The CDR3 extends over 16 amino acids. In germline, CDR1 is MNHEY, CDR2 SMNVEV (reference sequence). The CDR3 DNA is TGTGCCAGCAGTTTTAGGAGGGCCGCTGGCACAGATACGCAGTATTTT. Encoded protein: CASSFRRAAGTDTQYF.

V and J are TRBV7-9 and TRBJ1-3; TRBD1 might be the D (6 bases). CDR3 size: 17 residues. V lost 5 bases and J 0 bases, leaving 17 bases between the germline ends. Germline V gene data show CDR1 as SEHNR and CDR2 as FQNEAQ (reference sequence). The CDR3 sequence: CASSLPLGAHSGNTIYF. The CDR3 nucleotides are TGTGCCAGCAGCCTCCCCCTGGGGGCCCACTCTGGAAACACCATATATTTT.

This clone was observed a few times. The CDR3, as DNA: TGCGCCAGCAGCAGGGGGGACTCCTACAATGAGCAGTTCTTC. This codes for CASSRGDSYNEQFF. The chain is built from TRBV10-2 and TRBJ2-1, with D possibly being TRBD1 (7 bases). The CDR3 has 14 residues. Germline V lookup: CDR1 WSHSY, CDR2 SAAADI. Trimming cost V 6 bases and J 0 bases, with 9 bases left between them.

The V and J genes are TRBV30 and TRBJ2-7; 8 positions match TRBD1. Germline V gives CDR1 GTSNPN, CDR2 SVGIG (reference sequence). The CDR3 consists of 14 residues. With V trimmed by 6 bases and J by 3 bases, 10 bases remained unmatched. The DNA of the CDR3 is TGTGCCTGCCACGGACAGGGACAAGACTACGAGCAGTACTTC. It codes for CACHGQGQDYEQYF.